The rows below give T cell receptor beta chains drawn from one sample of a study of CD8+CD57+ T cells in acquired aplastic anemia. MiXCR, run by TCRdb on the reads, gives a single entry per CDR3 protein. Here the sample spans 450,000 to 600,000 distinct CDR3 sequences, roughly 34% being singletons. Sequenced: sorted CD4+, CD8+, or CD8+CD57+ T cells (not recorded which) from PBMCs. The receptors were gathered from a human donor with aplastic anemia. The CDR3 runs from the conserved cysteine through the conserved F or W. Fields, in order: clone size, D gene, V gene, J gene, CDR3 DNA, CDR3 protein. A D gene is named only where the DNA matches it firmly. Expanded clones are given a class, and other clones once, few, many or no size at all.

clone size: few; D gene: TRBD2; V gene: TRBV9; J gene: TRBJ2-1; CDR3 DNA: TGTGCCAGCAGCGTAGAGTTGAGCGGGAGGAACAATGAGCAGTTCTTC; CDR3 protein: CASSVELSGRNNEQFF
clone size: -; D gene: -; V gene: TRBV28; J gene: TRBJ2-7; CDR3 DNA: TGTGCCAGCAGTTTAGAGGGGCGCGAGCAGTACTTC; CDR3 protein: CASSLEGREQYF
clone size: -; D gene: -; V gene: TRBV6-1; J gene: TRBJ2-4; CDR3 DNA: TGTGCCAGCACAGGAAAACCCCTAGCCAAAAACATTCAGTACTTC; CDR3 protein: CASTGKPLAKNIQYF
clone size: few; D gene: -; V gene: TRBV7-2; J gene: TRBJ1-3; CDR3 DNA: TGTGCCAGCAGCTTAGGACAGGTCTCTGGAAACACCATATATTTT; CDR3 protein: CASSLGQVSGNTIYF
clone size: -; D gene: -; V gene: TRBV30; J gene: TRBJ2-7; CDR3 DNA: TGTGCCTGGAGTGTACCGGGAATCGTACACGAGCAGTACTTC; CDR3 protein: CAWSVPGIVHEQYF
clone size: -; D gene: -; V gene: TRBV6-4; J gene: TRBJ2-5; CDR3 DNA: TGTGCCAGCAGGGTCCGTCGGACGGAGGGGGAGACCCAGTACTTC; CDR3 protein: CASRVRRTEGETQYF
clone size: many; D gene: -; V gene: TRBV29-1; J gene: TRBJ1-5; CDR3 DNA: TGCAGCGTTGTTGCGGGGGCGGGTCAGCCCCAGCATTTT; CDR3 protein: CSVVAGAGQPQHF
clone size: many; D gene: -; V gene: TRBV6-5; J gene: TRBJ1-6; CDR3 DNA: TGTGCCAGCAGTTACGAGGGACCCCTCCACTTT; CDR3 protein: CASSYEGPLHF
clone size: many; D gene: -; V gene: TRBV24-1; J gene: TRBJ1-6; CDR3 DNA: TGTGCCACCCCTGGTGGGGGAACTTCACCCCTCCACTTT; CDR3 protein: CATPGGGTSPLHF
clone size: -; D gene: TRBD1; V gene: TRBV29-1; J gene: TRBJ1-4; CDR3 DNA: TGCAGCGTGACCGGGACAGGCTCGATCGAAAAACTGTTTTTT; CDR3 protein: CSVTGTGSIEKLFF
clone size: many; D gene: -; V gene: TRBV20-1; J gene: TRBJ2-7; CDR3 DNA: TGCAGTGCTATCGCTAGCGTTTCCTACGAGCAGTACTTC; CDR3 protein: CSAIASVSYEQYF
clone size: many; D gene: TRBD1; V gene: TRBV19; J gene: TRBJ1-4; CDR3 DNA: TGTGCCAGTAGCCCGCGGACAGGGAGCGAAAAACTGTTTTTT; CDR3 protein: CASSPRTGSEKLFF
clone size: few; D gene: -; V gene: TRBV7-2; J gene: TRBJ1-1; CDR3 DNA: TGTGCCAGCAGTTTAGATTCAAGGGCAGCAGCTTTCTTT; CDR3 protein: CASSLDSRAAAFF
clone size: many; D gene: -; V gene: TRBV6-1; J gene: TRBJ1-6; CDR3 DNA: TGTGCCAGCAGATCGATAGATTCACCCCTCCACTTT; CDR3 protein: CASRSIDSPLHF
clone size: -; D gene: TRBD2; V gene: TRBV7-8; J gene: TRBJ2-7; CDR3 DNA: TGTGCCAGCAGCCGGACAGGACTAGCGTCTACCTACGAGCAGTACTTC; CDR3 protein: CASSRTGLASTYEQYF
clone size: -; D gene: -; V gene: TRBV20-1; J gene: TRBJ2-3; CDR3 DNA: TGCAGTGCCCAAGTGGGGATTCAAGATACGCAGTATTTT; CDR3 protein: CSAQVGIQDTQYF
clone size: many; D gene: -; V gene: TRBV7-9; J gene: TRBJ2-7; CDR3 DNA: TGTGCCAGCAGCCCCGTTATATTGACCTACGAGCAGTACTTC; CDR3 protein: CASSPVILTYEQYF
clone size: few; D gene: TRBD1; V gene: TRBV20-1; J gene: TRBJ1-1; CDR3 DNA: TGCAGTACACAGGGGGCGTACACTGAAGCTTTCTTT; CDR3 protein: CSTQGAYTEAFF
clone size: -; D gene: -; V gene: TRBV25-1; J gene: TRBJ1-6; CDR3 DNA: TGTGCCAGCAGCCCGAGAGGGCGGACCTATAATTCACCCCTCCACTTT; CDR3 protein: CASSPRGRTYNSPLHF
clone size: many; D gene: -; V gene: TRBV10-3; J gene: TRBJ2-2; CDR3 DNA: TGTGCCATCAGTGAGTCAGCTAGTAAAAGGGAGCTGTTTTTT; CDR3 protein: CAISESASKRELFF
clone size: few; D gene: TRBD2; V gene: TRBV29-1; J gene: TRBJ2-1; CDR3 DNA: TGCAGCGTTCTCGGGGAGGGAGGCTTGGACAATGAGCAGTTCTTC; CDR3 protein: CSVLGEGGLDNEQFF
clone size: -; D gene: -; V gene: TRBV5-8; J gene: TRBJ2-5; CDR3 DNA: TGTGCCAGCAGCTTTGGCAGGGTCCAAGAGACCCAGTACTTC; CDR3 protein: CASSFGRVQETQYF